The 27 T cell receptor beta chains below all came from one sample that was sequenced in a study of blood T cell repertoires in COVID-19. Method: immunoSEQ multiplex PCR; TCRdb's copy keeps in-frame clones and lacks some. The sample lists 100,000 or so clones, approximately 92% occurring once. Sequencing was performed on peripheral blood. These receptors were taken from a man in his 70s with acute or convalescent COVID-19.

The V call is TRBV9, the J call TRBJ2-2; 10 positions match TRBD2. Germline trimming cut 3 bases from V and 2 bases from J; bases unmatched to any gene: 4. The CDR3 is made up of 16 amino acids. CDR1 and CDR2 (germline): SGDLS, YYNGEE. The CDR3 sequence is CASSARTSGNTGELFF. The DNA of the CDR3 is TGTGCCAGCAGCGCCCGGACTAGCGGAAACACCGGGGAGCTGTTTTTT.

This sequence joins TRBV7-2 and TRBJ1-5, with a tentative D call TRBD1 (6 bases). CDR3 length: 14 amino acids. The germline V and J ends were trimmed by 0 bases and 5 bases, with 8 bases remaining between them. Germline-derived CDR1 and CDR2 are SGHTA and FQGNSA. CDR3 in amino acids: CASSLAGGYQPQHF. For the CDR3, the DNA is TGTGCCAGCAGCTTAGCAGGGGGATATCAGCCCCAGCATTTT.

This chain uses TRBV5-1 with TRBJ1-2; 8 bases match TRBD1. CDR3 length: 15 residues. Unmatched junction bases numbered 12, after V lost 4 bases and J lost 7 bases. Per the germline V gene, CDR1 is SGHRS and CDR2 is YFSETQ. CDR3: CASSRGGQGITGYTF. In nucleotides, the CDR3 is TGCGCCAGCAGCCGGGGCGGACAGGGAATTACTGGCTACACCTTC.

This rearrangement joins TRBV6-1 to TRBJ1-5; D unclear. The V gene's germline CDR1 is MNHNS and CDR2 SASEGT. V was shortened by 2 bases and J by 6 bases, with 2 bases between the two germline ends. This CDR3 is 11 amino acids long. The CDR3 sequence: CASSERQPQHF. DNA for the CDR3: TGTGCCAGCAGTGAACGTCAGCCCCAGCATTTT.

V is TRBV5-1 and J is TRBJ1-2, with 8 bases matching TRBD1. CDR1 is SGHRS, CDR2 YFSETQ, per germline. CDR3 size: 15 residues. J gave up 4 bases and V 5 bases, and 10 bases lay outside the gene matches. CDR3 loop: CASRAPGQAGYGYTF. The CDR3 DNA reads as TGCGCCAGCAGGGCCCCGGGACAGGCTGGCTATGGCTACACCTTC. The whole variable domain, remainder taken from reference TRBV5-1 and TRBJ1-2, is KAGVTQTPRYLIKTRGQQVTLSCSPISGHRSVSWYQQTPGQGLQFLFEYFSETQRNKGNFPGRFSGRQFSNSRSEMNVSTLELGDSALYLCASRAPGQAGYGYTFGSGTRLTVV.

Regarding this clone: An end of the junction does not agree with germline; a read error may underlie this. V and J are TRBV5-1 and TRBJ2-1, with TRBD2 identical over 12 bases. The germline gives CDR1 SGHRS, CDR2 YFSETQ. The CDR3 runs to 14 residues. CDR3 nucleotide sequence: TGCGCCAGCAGATTGGGACTAGCGGGCGAGGAGCAGTTCTTC. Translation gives CASRLGLAGEEQFF.

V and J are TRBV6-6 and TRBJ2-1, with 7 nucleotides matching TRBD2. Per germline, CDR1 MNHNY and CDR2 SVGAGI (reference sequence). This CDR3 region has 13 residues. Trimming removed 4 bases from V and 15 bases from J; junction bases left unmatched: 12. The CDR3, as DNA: TGTGCCAGCAGTTCGGGATGGGGGGGAACTCTGTTCTTC. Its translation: CASSSGWGGTLFF.

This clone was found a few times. The CDR3 loop is CASHLQGYEQYF. CDR3 nucleotides: TGTGCCAGCCACCTACAGGGGTACGAGCAGTACTTC. The chain recombines TRBV2 with TRBJ2-7; 7 positions match TRBD1. The germline V gene encodes CDR1 SNHLY and CDR2 FYNNEI. CDR3 size: 12 residues. The trim removed 8 bases at V and 4 bases at J, leaving 5 bases unmatched.

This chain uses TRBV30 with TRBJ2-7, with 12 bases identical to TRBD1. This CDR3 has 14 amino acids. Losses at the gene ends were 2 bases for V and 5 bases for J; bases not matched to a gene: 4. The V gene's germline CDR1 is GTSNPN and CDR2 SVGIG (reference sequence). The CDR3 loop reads CAWSRGQGADEQYF. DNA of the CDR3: TGTGCCTGGAGTCGGGGACAGGGGGCCGACGAGCAGTACTTC.

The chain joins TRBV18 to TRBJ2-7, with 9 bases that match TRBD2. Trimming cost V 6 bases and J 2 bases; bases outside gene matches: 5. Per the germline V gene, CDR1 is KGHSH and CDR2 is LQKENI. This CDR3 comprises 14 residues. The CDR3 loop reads CASSPREGAYEQYF. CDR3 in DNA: TGTGCCAGCTCCCCGCGGGAGGGGGCCTACGAGCAGTACTTC.

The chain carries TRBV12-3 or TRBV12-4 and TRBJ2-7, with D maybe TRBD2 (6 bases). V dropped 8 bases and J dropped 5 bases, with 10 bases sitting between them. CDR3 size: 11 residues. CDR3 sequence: CASSGGDEQYF. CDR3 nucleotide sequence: TGTGCCAGCTCGGGCGGGGACGAGCAGTACTTC.

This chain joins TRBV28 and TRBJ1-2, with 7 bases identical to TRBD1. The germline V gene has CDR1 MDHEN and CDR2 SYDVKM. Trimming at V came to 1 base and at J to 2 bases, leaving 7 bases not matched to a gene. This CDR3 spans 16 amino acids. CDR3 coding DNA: TGTGCCAGCAGTTTATCACAGGGGAGACTCAACTATGGCTACACCTTC. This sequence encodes CASSLSQGRLNYGYTF.

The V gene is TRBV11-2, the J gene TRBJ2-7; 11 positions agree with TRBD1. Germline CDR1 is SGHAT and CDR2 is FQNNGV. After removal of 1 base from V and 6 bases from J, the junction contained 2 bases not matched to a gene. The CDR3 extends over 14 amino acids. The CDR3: CASSLAGTGGEQYF. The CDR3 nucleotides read TGTGCCAGCAGCTTAGCCGGGACAGGGGGCGAGCAGTACTTC.

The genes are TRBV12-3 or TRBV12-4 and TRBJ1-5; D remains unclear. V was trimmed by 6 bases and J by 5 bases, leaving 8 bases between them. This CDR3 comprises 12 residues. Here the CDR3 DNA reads TGTGCCAGCAGCCGGGGTTATCAGCCCCAGCATTTT. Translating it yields CASSRGYQPQHF.

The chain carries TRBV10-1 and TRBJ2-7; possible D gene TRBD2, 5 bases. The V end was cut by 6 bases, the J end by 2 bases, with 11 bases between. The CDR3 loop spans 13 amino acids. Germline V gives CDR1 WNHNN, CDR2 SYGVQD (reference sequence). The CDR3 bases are TGCGCCAGCAGGAAGGACTCTACCTACGAGCAGTACTTC. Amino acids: CASRKDSTYEQYF.

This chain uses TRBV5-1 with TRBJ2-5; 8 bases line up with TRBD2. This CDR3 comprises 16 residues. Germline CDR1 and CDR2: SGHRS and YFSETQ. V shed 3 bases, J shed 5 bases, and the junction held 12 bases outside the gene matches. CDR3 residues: CASSWGGGIVLETQYF. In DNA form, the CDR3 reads TGCGCCAGCAGCTGGGGCGGGGGGATTGTTCTGGAGACCCAGTACTTC. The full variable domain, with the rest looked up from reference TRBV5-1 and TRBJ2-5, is KAGVTQTPRYLIKTRGQQVTLSCSPISGHRSVSWYQQTPGQGLQFLFEYFSETQRNKGNFPGRFSGRQFSNSRSEMNVSTLELGDSALYLCASSWGGGIVLETQYFGPGTRLLVL.

CDR3 coding DNA: TGTGCCAGCAGCTTGGACAGGGTGGATGGCTACACCTTC. Translating gives CASSLDRVDGYTF. The rearrangement links TRBV5-4 to TRBJ1-2; weak D call: TRBD1 (6 bases). The CDR3 spans 13 residues. Germline CDR1 is SGHNT and CDR2 is YYREEE (reference sequence). Trimming shortened V by 0 bases and J by 6 bases, and 9 bases separated the two germline ends.

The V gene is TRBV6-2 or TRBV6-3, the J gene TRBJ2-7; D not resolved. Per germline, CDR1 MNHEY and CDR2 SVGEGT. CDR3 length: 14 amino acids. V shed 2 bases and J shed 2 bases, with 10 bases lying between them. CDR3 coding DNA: TGTGCCAGCAGTTACGAGGTTCCCACCTACGAGCAGTACTTC. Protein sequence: CASSYEVPTYEQYF.

The CDR3 region has the DNA TGTGCCAGCAGCTTAGCGGGGACTAGTTTCAGTGAGCAGTTCTTC. Amino acid sequence: CASSLAGTSFSEQFF. The chain employs TRBV7-8 and TRBJ2-1, with TRBD2 matching over 8 bases. The CDR3 spans 15 residues. In germline, CDR1 is SGHVS, CDR2 FQNEAQ. J was trimmed by 9 bases and V by 0 bases; bases with no gene match: 7.

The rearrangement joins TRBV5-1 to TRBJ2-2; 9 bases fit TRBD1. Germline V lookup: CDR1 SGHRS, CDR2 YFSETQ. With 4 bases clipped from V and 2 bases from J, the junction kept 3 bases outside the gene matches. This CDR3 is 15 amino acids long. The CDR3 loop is CASSAGQGNTGELFF. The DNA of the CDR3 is TGCGCCAGCAGCGCGGGACAGGGAAACACCGGGGAGCTGTTTTTT.

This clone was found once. The CDR3 here is CASSYGSFSNSPLHF. In DNA form, the CDR3 reads TGTGCCAGCAGCTACGGGTCTTTTTCCAATTCACCCCTCCACTTT. The chain uses TRBV3-1 (or the pseudogene TRBV3-2) and TRBJ1-6, with D unclear. Germline CDR1 is LGHDT and CDR2 is YNNKEL (reference sequence). This CDR3 has 15 amino acids. V gave up 5 bases and J gave up 7 bases, with 15 bases separating them.

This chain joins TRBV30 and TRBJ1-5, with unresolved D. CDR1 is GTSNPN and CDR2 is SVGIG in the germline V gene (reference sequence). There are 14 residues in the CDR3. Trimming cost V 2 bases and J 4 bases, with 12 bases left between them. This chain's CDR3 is CAWSLGGGNQPQHF. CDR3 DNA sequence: TGTGCCTGGAGTTTGGGAGGCGGAAATCAGCCCCAGCATTTT.

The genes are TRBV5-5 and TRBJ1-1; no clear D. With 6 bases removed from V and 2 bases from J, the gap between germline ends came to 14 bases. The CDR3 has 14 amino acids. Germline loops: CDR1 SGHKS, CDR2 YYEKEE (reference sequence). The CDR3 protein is CASKGGLGNTEAFF. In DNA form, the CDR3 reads TGTGCCAGCAAGGGAGGGTTGGGCAACACTGAAGCTTTCTTT. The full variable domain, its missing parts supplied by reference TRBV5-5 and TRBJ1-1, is DAGVTQSPTHLIKTRGQQVTLRCSPISGHKSVSWYQQVLGQGPQFIFQYYEKEERGRGNFPDRFSARQFPNYSSELNVNALLLGDSALYLCASKGGLGNTEAFFGQGTRLTVV.

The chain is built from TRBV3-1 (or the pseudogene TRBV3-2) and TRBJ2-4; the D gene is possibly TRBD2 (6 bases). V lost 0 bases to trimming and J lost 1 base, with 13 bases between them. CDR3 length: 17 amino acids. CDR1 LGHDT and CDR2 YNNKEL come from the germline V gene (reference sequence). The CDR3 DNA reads TGTGCCAGCAGCCAAGAGAGCAGAGGAGGGGCCAAAAACATTCAGTACTTC. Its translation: CASSQESRGGAKNIQYF.

The CDR3 DNA reads TGTGCCAGCAGCCCAGGGGGCTACAATCAGCCCCAGCATTTT. Encoded protein: CASSPGGYNQPQHF. The chain carries TRBV28 and TRBJ1-5, with 8 bases lining up with TRBD1. The CDR3 runs to 14 residues. The germline V gene encodes CDR1 MDHEN and CDR2 SYDVKM. V was pared by 6 bases and J by 3 bases, with 4 bases of the junction left unmatched.

This chain's CDR3 is CASSERSGYNSPLHF. Here the CDR3 DNA reads TGTGCCAGCAGTGAACGGTCCGGGTATAATTCACCCCTCCACTTT. J is TRBJ1-6 and V is TRBV25-1; no firm D call. CDR3 length: 15 amino acids. Looked up from germline, CDR1 is MGHDK and CDR2 is SYGVNS. V lost 2 bases and J lost 4, with 9 bases in between. Full variable domain (outside the CDR3, taken from reference TRBV25-1 and TRBJ1-6): EADIYQTPRYLVIGTGKKITLECSQTMGHDKMYWYQQDPGMELHLIHYSYGVNSTEKGDLSSESTVSRIRTEHFPLTLESARPSHTSQYLCASSERSGYNSPLHFGNGTRLTVT.

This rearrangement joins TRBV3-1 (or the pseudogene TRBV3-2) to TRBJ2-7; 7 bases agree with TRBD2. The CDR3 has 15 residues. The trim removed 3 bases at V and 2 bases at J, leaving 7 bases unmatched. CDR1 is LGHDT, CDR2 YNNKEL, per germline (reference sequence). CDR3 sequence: CASSHRASGTYEQYF. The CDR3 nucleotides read TGTGCCAGCAGCCATAGGGCTAGCGGTACCTACGAGCAGTACTTC.